This T cell receptor beta chain was identified in a study of beta chain features in type 1 diabetes. About the study: The patients were much like the healthy donors in age, gender and cell yields. Study-level results: Diminished insertions and augmented deletions at VDJ junctions characterized type 1 diabetes patients. TCRB CDR3s from Type 1 diabetes patients were moderately but significantly shorter in all four CD4+ subsets.

Reverse transcription of all isolated RNA meant that expressed TCRB transcripts were sequenced. Some clones are missing from TCRdb's copy, which holds only in-frame ones; the method was immunoSEQ multiplex PCR. The sample holds 600,000 or so clones, around 12% seen once. As for this clone: The target antigen is unknown.

Trimming took 1 base from V and 2 from J, leaving 13 bases between them. CDR1 and CDR2 (germline): SGHNT, YENEEA. The CDR3 covers 16 residues. This TCR came from a man aged 25 to 40 with type 1 diabetes. The sample taken for sequencing was naive CD4+ T cells from blood. The chain uses TRBV11-3 and TRBJ2-3; perhaps TRBD2 as D (5 bases). CDR3 nucleotides: TGTGCCAGCAGCTTAGGGACCGGGATCGTCACAGATACGCAGTATTTT. The encoded protein is CASSLGTGIVTDTQYF.